One sample yielded the 26 T cell receptor beta chains listed below, sequenced in a study of cytomegalovirus exposure and HLA in healthy donors. Vbeta (60) and Jbeta (13) primers were used in the PCR. Repertoires were generated with immunoSEQ multiplex PCR, while TCRdb's copy carries only in-frame clones and drops some. The sample has 150,000 to 200,000 clones; around 79% are singletons. Sequenced material: PBMCs. The receptors stem from a woman aged 45-60 years in good health and CMV-seronegative.

This chain connects TRBV13 to TRBJ1-1; D might be TRBD1 (6 bases). With 3 bases removed from V and 0 bases from J, the gap between germline ends came to 17 bases. Germline V gene data show CDR1 as PRHDT and CDR2 as FYEKMQ (reference sequence). The CDR3 contains 17 residues. This CDR3 is CASSFRPTGIMNTEAFF. CDR3 coding DNA: TGTGCCAGCAGCTTCCGGCCGACAGGCATTATGAACACTGAAGCTTTCTTT.

The chain carries TRBV7-9 and TRBJ1-2; no clear D. Germline loops: CDR1 SEHNR, CDR2 FQNEAQ (reference sequence). Trimming removed 1 base from V and 1 base from J, with 7 bases in between. This CDR3 region has 14 residues. The CDR3 DNA sequence: TGTGCCAGCAGCTTAGGCGGCCTTAACTATGGCTACACCTTC. It is translated as CASSLGGLNYGYTF.

This chain uses TRBV5-4 with TRBJ2-5; D unresolved. V was pared by 0 bases and J by 3 bases, with 6 bases between. The germline V gene encodes CDR1 SGHNT and CDR2 YYREEE (reference sequence). This CDR3 has 13 amino acids. This CDR3 reads CASSLDLEETQYF. Written as DNA, the CDR3 is TGTGCCAGCAGCTTGGATTTAGAAGAGACCCAGTACTTC.

The chain combines TRBV7-2 with TRBJ2-3; D remains unclear. V lost 1 base to trimming and J lost 0 bases, with 8 bases between them. The CDR3 loop spans 15 amino acids. CDR1 SGHTA and CDR2 FQGNSA come from the germline V gene. CDR3 DNA: TGTGCCAGCAGCTTAGTTGGCGGTAGCACAGATACGCAGTATTTT. Amino acids: CASSLVGGSTDTQYF.

The J gene is TRBJ1-1, the V gene TRBV25-1; D may be TRBD1 (6 bases). The V end was cut by 3 bases, the J end by 3 bases, with 14 bases between. This CDR3 comprises 15 residues. Germline CDR1 and CDR2: MGHDK and SYGVNS. The CDR3 bases are TGTGCCAGCAGTGACCTGCAGGGGTCGGACACTGAAGCTTTCTTT. This encodes CASSDLQGSDTEAFF.

The chain couples TRBV11-1 to TRBJ2-2, with TRBD1 identical over 7 bases. CDR1 is SGHAT, CDR2 FQDESV, per germline (reference sequence). This CDR3 contains 16 residues. J gave up 4 bases and V 5 bases, and 10 bases lay outside the gene matches. The CDR3 is CASSPLPGQTTGELFF. DNA of the CDR3: TGTGCCAGCAGCCCCCTCCCGGGACAGACCACCGGGGAGCTGTTTTTT.

There are a few counts of this clone. The J gene is TRBJ2-3, the V gene TRBV4-2, with 10 bases that match TRBD1. Unmatched junction bases numbered 6, after V lost 1 base and J lost 5 bases. Germline assignment: CDR1 LGHNA and CDR2 YNFKEQ. The CDR3 length is 16 residues. CDR3 region: CASSQAATGGKDTQYF. CDR3 nucleotide sequence: TGTGCCAGCAGCCAAGCAGCGACAGGGGGCAAAGATACGCAGTATTTT.

This chain links TRBV15 with TRBJ1-3; D not resolved. This CDR3 region has 16 residues. Germline CDR1 and CDR2: LNHNV and YYDKDF (reference sequence). Between the trimmed V and J ends, which lost 0 bases and 0 bases, there was a span of 9 bases. CDR3: CATSRDPLNSGNTIYF. The CDR3 DNA is TGTGCCACCAGCAGAGATCCTCTTAACTCTGGAAACACCATATATTTT.

The chain employs TRBV5-1 and TRBJ2-5, with 7 bases identical to TRBD1. V lost 5 bases, J lost 4 bases, and 5 bases stayed unmatched. In germline, CDR1 is SGHRS, CDR2 YFSETQ. The CDR3 contains 13 residues. The CDR3, as DNA: TGCGCCAGCAGGTTGACAGGGATAGAGACCCAGTACTTC. Amino acid sequence: CASRLTGIETQYF.

This clone was picked up a small number of times. This sequence joins TRBV5-6 and TRBJ2-7; the D is unclear. CDR1 is SGHDT and CDR2 is YYEEEE in the germline V gene. The CDR3 is made up of 12 amino acids. Between the trimmed V and J ends, which lost 3 bases and 3 bases, there was a span of 7 bases. The CDR3 reads CASSSSNYEQYF. In DNA, the CDR3 is TGTGCCAGCAGCTCCAGTAACTACGAGCAGTACTTC.

This clone was recorded once. This chain connects TRBV6-4 to TRBJ1-1; TRBD1 aligns across 10 bases. The CDR3 is 14 residues long. CDR1 is MRHNA and CDR2 is SNTAGT in the germline V gene. V shed 6 bases, J shed 5 bases, and the junction held 6 bases outside the gene matches. CDR3 DNA: TGTGCCAGCAGAAGACAGGGGGCGCAAACTGAAGCTTTCTTT. Translating gives CASRRQGAQTEAFF.

The gene calls are TRBV27 and TRBJ1-1; 9 nucleotides align to TRBD1. The CDR3 is made up of 16 amino acids. The V gene's germline CDR1 is MNHEY and CDR2 SMNVEV (reference sequence). J was trimmed by 4 bases and V by 4 bases; bases with no gene match: 10. This CDR3 is CASSSLPGQGLTEAFF. CDR3 sequence (DNA): TGTGCCAGCAGTTCGTTACCGGGACAGGGTCTCACTGAAGCTTTCTTT.

This clone was detected a few times. The rearrangement links TRBV27 to TRBJ2-7; possibly TRBD2 for D (5 bases). The CDR3 extends over 11 amino acids. Germline CDR1 MNHEY, CDR2 SMNVEV (reference sequence). The CDR3 DNA sequence: TGTGTCCCGGGGAGTTTTCGGGAGCAGTACTTC. Translation gives CVPGSFREQYF.

J is TRBJ2-3 and V is TRBV27, with D perhaps TRBD2 (5 bases). The CDR3 has 14 amino acids. CDR1 is MNHEY and CDR2 is SMNVEV in the germline V gene (reference sequence). Trimming stripped 3 bases from V and 3 bases from J, with 10 bases between. The CDR3 region is CASSLRVGTDTQYF. In nucleotides, the CDR3 is TGTGCCAGCAGTTTGCGGGTGGGAACAGATACGCAGTATTTT.

J is TRBJ2-3 and V is TRBV6-5; no reliable D call. CDR1 MNHEY and CDR2 SVGAGI come from the germline V gene. V dropped 0 bases and J dropped 6 bases, with 7 bases sitting between them. This CDR3 region has 13 residues. The CDR3 region has the DNA TGTGCCAGCAGTTACTCCCGTTCGGATACGCAGTATTTT. Protein: CASSYSRSDTQYF.

The chain is built from TRBV19 and TRBJ1-5; D is unresolved. Germline lookup yields CDR1 LNHDA and CDR2 SQIVND (reference sequence). Deletions cut 5 bases from V and 9 bases from J, with 11 bases between. This CDR3 comprises 12 residues. The CDR3 nucleotides are TGTGCCAGTAGTTTTCACCTAGGGCCCCAGCATTTT. Translated, it gives CASSFHLGPQHF.

This chain connects TRBV29-1 to TRBJ2-6; 8 bases are a match to TRBD1. Germline V gene data show CDR1 as SQVTM and CDR2 as ANQGSEA. The CDR3 is 15 amino acids. Trimming at V came to 4 bases and at J to 0 bases, leaving 2 bases not matched to a gene. The CDR3 reads CSVAGQVSGANVLTF. Written as DNA, the CDR3 is TGCAGCGTTGCGGGACAGGTCTCTGGGGCCAACGTCCTGACTTTC.

This clone has a handful of counts. The chain couples TRBV11-3 to TRBJ2-1, with D perhaps TRBD2 (5 bases). CDR1 is SGHNT and CDR2 is YENEEA in the germline V gene. CDR3 length: 13 amino acids. Trimming removed 4 bases at V and 7 bases at J, with 11 bases between. CDR3 region: CASSSIRDNEQFF. CDR3 DNA: TGTGCCAGCAGCTCGATACGGGATAATGAGCAGTTCTTC.

This sequence joins TRBV7-6 and TRBJ2-1; 7 positions agree with TRBD2. Germline CDR1 and CDR2: SGHVS and FNYEAQ. The CDR3 consists of 15 residues. Germline trimming cut 1 base from V and 6 bases from J; bases unmatched to any gene: 6. CDR3 region: CASSLGGSSPNEQFF. The DNA for the CDR3 is TGTGCCAGCAGCTTAGGCGGGAGCAGCCCCAATGAGCAGTTCTTC.

This clone has a handful of counts. V usage is TRBV30 and J usage is TRBJ1-2, with a possible D match to TRBD1 (6 bases). CDR1 and CDR2 from the germline V gene are GTSNPN and SVGIG (reference sequence). CDR3 length equals 14 residues. The V end lost 3 bases, the J end lost 4 bases, and 15 bases lay between the germline ends. CDR3 region: CAWRTGGRTYGYTF. CDR3 DNA: TGTGCCTGGAGGACGGGGGGGCGCACCTATGGCTACACCTTC.

The chain is built from TRBV7-3 and TRBJ1-3, with D uncertain. V was trimmed by 5 bases and J by 8 bases, leaving 16 bases between them. CDR1 is SGHTA, CDR2 FQGTGA, per germline. This CDR3 has 14 amino acids. For the CDR3, the DNA is TGTGCCAGCAGCCCCGCCGGGATTCCGGACACCATATATTTT. Its translation is CASSPAGIPDTIYF.

The chain links TRBV7-3 to TRBJ2-1, with D possibly TRBD2 on 6 matching bases. The CDR3 totals 15 residues. The V gene's germline CDR1 is SGHTA and CDR2 FQGTGA. V was shortened by 0 bases and J by 5 bases, with 11 bases between the two germline ends. Here the CDR3 reads CASSLTGGSDNEQFF. The CDR3 DNA sequence: TGTGCCAGCAGCTTAACCGGGGGATCGGACAATGAGCAGTTCTTC.

This chain connects TRBV5-8 to TRBJ1-1, with D possibly being TRBD1 (5 bases). The germline CDR1 and CDR2 sequences are SGHTS and YDEGEE. Deletions cut 4 bases from V and 5 bases from J, with 9 bases between. The CDR3 is 12 amino acids. CDR3 protein: CASSRRVTEAFF. The CDR3 bases are TGTGCCAGCAGCCGCAGGGTAACTGAAGCTTTCTTT.

The rearrangement joins TRBV5-1 to TRBJ1-1; tentatively, D is TRBD1 (5 bases). V dropped 1 base and J dropped 1 base, with 8 bases sitting between them. Germline V lookup: CDR1 SGHRS, CDR2 YFSETQ. This CDR3 has 14 amino acids. CDR3 region: CASSLKGPNTEAFF. DNA of the CDR3: TGCGCCAGCAGCTTGAAGGGGCCGAACACTGAAGCTTTCTTT.

The chain joins TRBV2 to TRBJ2-7; 9 nucleotides match TRBD1. Germline assignment: CDR1 SNHLY and CDR2 FYNNEI. The junction had 27 bases not matched to a gene; V was cut back by 6 bases and J by 3 bases. The CDR3 runs 21 residues. The CDR3 loop reads CASRAGDRDSLVSRPIYEQYF. CDR3 DNA: TGTGCCAGCAGGGCCGGGGACAGGGACTCACTCGTATCTAGACCGATCTACGAGCAGTACTTC.

V usage is TRBV6-6 and J usage is TRBJ2-4, with a weak D call TRBD1 (7 bases). Germline CDR1 and CDR2: MNHNY and SVGAGI (reference sequence). This CDR3 contains 16 residues. Trimming left V 6 bases short and J 0 bases short, with 15 bases between. The CDR3 sequence is CASRDRTTLAKNIQYF. CDR3 DNA: TGTGCCAGCAGGGACAGGACTACTTTAGCCAAAAACATTCAGTACTTC.